One and the same sample provided the 19 T cell receptor beta chains below, sequenced in a study of blood T cell repertoires in COVID-19 (dated by TCRdb to about 2020). Library prep was done by the immunoSEQ multiplex PCR assay. This is the immuneACCESS table as TCRdb keeps it, with only in-frame sequences that have V and J called. A part of the clones is gone; compared with another copy, unresolved V genes explain less than half, and the rest is unexplained. Here the sample has about 160,000 clones; about 90% occur a single time. Roughly 5% of the sample goes to the ten largest clones. The sequenced material came from peripheral blood. The receptors derive from a young man with COVID-19, enrolled during active disease.

On this clone itself: The sample has other DNA sequences that encode this CDR3 too. This rearrangement joins TRBV27 to TRBJ1-2; D might be TRBD1 (5 bases). Trimming shortened V by 5 bases and J by 2 bases, and 9 bases separated the two germline ends. CDR1 and CDR2 from the germline V gene are MNHEY and SMNVEV (reference sequence). This CDR3 comprises 13 residues. The CDR3 reads CASSLRGNYGYTF. Here the CDR3 DNA reads TGTGCCAGCAGTCTCCGGGGGAACTATGGCTACACCTTC.

In its sample, this clone was seen a few times. The gene calls are TRBV5-1 and TRBJ1-1, with TRBD1 as a possible D gene (6 bases). CDR3 length equals 14 residues. Germline CDR1 is SGHRS and CDR2 is YFSETQ. Trimming pared 4 bases from V and 1 base from J, leaving 11 bases between. The CDR3 protein is CASSIGTQNTEAFF. CDR3 sequence (DNA): TGCGCCAGCAGCATCGGGACACAGAACACTGAAGCTTTCTTT.

This clone was seen a single time. The chain is built from TRBV7-2 and TRBJ1-5; TRBD1 might be the D (5 bases). Germline values: CDR1 SGHTA, CDR2 FQGNSA. This CDR3 has 17 amino acids. The V and J ends lost 0 bases and 3 bases respectively, with 15 bases between them. The CDR3 loop reads CASSLAGRGGSNQPQHF. The CDR3 DNA sequence: TGTGCCAGCAGCTTAGCGGGCCGTGGGGGGTCCAATCAGCCCCAGCATTTT.

The rearrangement uses TRBV7-2 and TRBJ1-2; possibly TRBD1 for D (6 bases). The CDR3 consists of 14 residues. V was trimmed by 4 bases and J by 4 bases, leaving 13 bases between them. Per germline, CDR1 SGHTA and CDR2 FQGNSA. Here the CDR3 DNA reads TGTGCCAGCAGCTACTATATGGACAGCTATGGCTACACCTTC. Its protein product is CASSYYMDSYGYTF.

The chain employs TRBV5-1 and TRBJ1-2, with 8 nucleotides matching TRBD1. Germline CDR1 reads SGHRS; CDR2 reads YFSETQ. This CDR3 has 15 amino acids. V gave up 4 bases and J gave up 4 bases; unmatched junction bases: 9. CDR3 amino acids: CASSLAGQEFYGYTF. CDR3 coding DNA: TGCGCCAGCAGCCTAGCGGGACAGGAGTTCTATGGCTACACCTTC.

The CDR3 region is CASNLQWGQLYEQYF. The CDR3 bases are TGTGCCAGCAACCTGCAGTGGGGCCAACTCTACGAGCAGTACTTC. The V and J genes are TRBV5-5 and TRBJ2-7, with D perhaps TRBD1 (5 bases). Germline CDR1 is SGHKS and CDR2 is YYEKEE (reference sequence). CDR3 length: 15 residues. V lost 6 bases to trimming and J lost 3 bases, with 19 bases between them.

The rearrangement uses TRBV4-1 and TRBJ1-1; maybe TRBD1 (6 bases). With 1 base removed from V and 4 bases from J, the gap between germline ends came to 10 bases. Per germline, CDR1 MGHRA and CDR2 YSYEKL. This CDR3 is 14 amino acids long. The CDR3: CASSQGRQVTEAFF. CDR3 nucleotide sequence: TGCGCCAGCAGCCAAGGGAGACAGGTCACTGAAGCTTTCTTT.

This clone occurred once. Other DNA sequences in this specimen translate into the identical CDR3. This rearrangement joins TRBV18 to TRBJ1-5; possibly TRBD1 for D (6 bases). The CDR3 runs to 13 residues. The germline V gene encodes CDR1 KGHSH and CDR2 LQKENI. Trimming pared 2 bases from V and 5 bases from J, leaving 7 bases between. This CDR3 is CASSPSGDQPQHF. The CDR3 DNA is TGTGCCAGCTCACCATCAGGGGATCAGCCCCAGCATTTT.

This sequence joins TRBV27 and TRBJ1-5, with TRBD1 matching 12 bases. V was clipped by 6 bases and J by 7 bases; unmatched bases: 4. CDR1 is MNHEY and CDR2 is SMNVEV in the germline V gene (reference sequence). The CDR3 runs 14 residues. The CDR3 loop is CASRGQGARQPQHF. As DNA, the CDR3 is TGTGCCAGCAGGGGACAGGGGGCGCGACAGCCCCAGCATTTT.

The chain is built from TRBV7-6 and TRBJ2-7; a possible D gene is TRBD1 (7 bases). This CDR3 region has 14 residues. Germline assignment: CDR1 SGHVS and CDR2 FNYEAQ. V lost 7 bases and J 1 base, leaving 14 bases between the germline ends. The CDR3 is CASTGGLSSYEQYF. For the CDR3, the DNA is TGTGCCAGCACAGGGGGGCTGTCGTCCTACGAGCAGTACTTC.

The CDR3 nucleotides are TGTGCCAGCAGTGTGAACAGGAACTATGGCTACACCTTC. Protein: CASSVNRNYGYTF. The chain carries TRBV2 and TRBJ1-2, with D perhaps TRBD1 (5 bases). The V and J ends lost 4 bases and 2 bases respectively, with 8 bases between them. This CDR3 contains 13 residues. Germline V gene data show CDR1 as SNHLY and CDR2 as FYNNEI.

The chain couples TRBV2 to TRBJ2-7; no firm D call. Per the germline V gene, CDR1 is SNHLY and CDR2 is FYNNEI. The CDR3 is 13 amino acids. CDR3 region: CASSEALLGGEEV. Here the CDR3 DNA reads TGTGCCAGCAGTGAAGCGCTTCTAGGTGGAGAAGAAGTC.

The rearrangement joins TRBV6-6 to TRBJ2-7, with a tentative D call TRBD1 (6 bases). The germline V gene encodes CDR1 MNHNY and CDR2 SVGAGI (reference sequence). The length of the CDR3 is 14 residues. Trimming removed 5 bases at V and 1 base at J, with 12 bases between. This CDR3 reads CASSPRDISYEQYF. The CDR3 DNA follows: TGTGCCAGCAGTCCCCGGGACATTTCCTACGAGCAGTACTTC.

The chain is built from TRBV7-9 and TRBJ1-2; TRBD1 matches at 7 bases. V lost 10 bases, J lost 2 bases, and 4 bases stayed unmatched. The CDR3 extends over 12 amino acids. From germline, CDR1 is SEHNR and CDR2 FQNEAQ (reference sequence). In DNA form, the CDR3 reads TGTGCCACCACGACAGGGAACTATGGCTACACCTTC. Translating gives CATTTGNYGYTF.

The chain uses TRBV18 and TRBJ2-2, with 8 bases matching TRBD1. J was trimmed by 6 bases and V by 0 bases; bases with no gene match: 3. Looked up from germline, CDR1 is KGHSH and CDR2 is LQKENI. The CDR3 consists of 15 residues. DNA of the CDR3: TGTGCCAGCTCACCACCGGCAGGGGGCCCCGGGGAGCTGTTTTTT. Translation: CASSPPAGGPGELFF. The full variable domain, completed using reference TRBV18 and TRBJ2-2, is NAGVMQNPRHLVRRRGQEARLRCSPMKGHSHVYWYRQLPEEGLKFMVYLQKENIIDESGMPKERFSAEFPKEGPSILRIQQVVRGDSAAYFCASSPPAGGPGELFFGEGSRLTVL.

The table lists this clone with a count of one. The V call is TRBV5-1, the J call TRBJ2-7; 7 bases are shared with TRBD1. V lost 6 bases and J lost 3; bases outside the gene matches: 15. The CDR3 loop spans 16 amino acids. Germline loops: CDR1 SGHRS, CDR2 YFSETQ. The CDR3 reads CASTINQGGQSYEQYF. CDR3 DNA: TGCGCCAGCACCATTAATCAAGGGGGACAGAGCTACGAGCAGTACTTC.

The chain has TRBV4-2 and TRBJ2-7, with TRBD2 matching over 14 bases. Per germline, CDR1 LGHNA and CDR2 YNFKEQ. The CDR3 loop spans 15 amino acids. V dropped 4 bases and J dropped 4; count of bases not matched to a gene: 3. The CDR3 region is CASSRGLAGDYEQYF. CDR3 in DNA: TGTGCCAGCAGCCGGGGACTAGCGGGAGATTACGAGCAGTACTTC.

This chain uses TRBV19 with TRBJ2-5; TRBD1 matches at 9 bases. CDR1 is LNHDA, CDR2 SQIVND, per germline (reference sequence). The CDR3 extends over 11 amino acids. V shed 10 bases, J shed 5 bases, and the junction held 2 bases outside the gene matches. The CDR3 reads CAIGQGETQYF. The DNA for the CDR3 is TGTGCCATTGGACAGGGGGAGACCCAGTACTTC.

The chain recombines TRBV11-2 with TRBJ1-4; D ambiguous. The V gene's germline CDR1 is SGHAT and CDR2 FQNNGV. V dropped 2 bases and J dropped 0 bases, with 10 bases sitting between them. This CDR3 comprises 16 residues. This chain's CDR3 is CASSLWQAATNEKLFF. CDR3 nucleotide sequence: TGTGCCAGCAGCTTATGGCAGGCTGCAACTAATGAAAAACTGTTTTTT.